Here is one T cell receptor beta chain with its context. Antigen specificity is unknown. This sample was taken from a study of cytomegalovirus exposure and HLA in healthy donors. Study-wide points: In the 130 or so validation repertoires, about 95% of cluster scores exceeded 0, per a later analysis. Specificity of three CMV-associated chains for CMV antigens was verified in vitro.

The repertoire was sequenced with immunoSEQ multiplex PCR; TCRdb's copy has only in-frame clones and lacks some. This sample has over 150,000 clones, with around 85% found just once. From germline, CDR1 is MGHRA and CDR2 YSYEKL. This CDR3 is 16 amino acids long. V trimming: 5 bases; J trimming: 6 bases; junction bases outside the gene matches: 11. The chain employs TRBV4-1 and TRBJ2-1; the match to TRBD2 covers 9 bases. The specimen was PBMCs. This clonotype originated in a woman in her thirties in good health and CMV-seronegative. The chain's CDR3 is CASSGTGTSNLNEQFF. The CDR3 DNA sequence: TGCGCCAGCAGCGGGACCGGGACTAGCAATCTCAATGAGCAGTTCTTC.